The rows below give T cell receptor beta chains drawn from one sample of a study of cytomegalovirus exposure and HLA in healthy donors. The protocol was immunoSEQ multiplex PCR, while the TCRdb copy is restricted to in-frame clones and leaves out a portion. The sample contains some 180,000 clones, around nine tenths of which appear only once. The specimen was PBMCs. The receptors were sampled from a man aged 30-40 years in good health and CMV-seropositive. Both conserved end residues are part of each CDR3. The D gene is left open where the match is weak. The size of a clone is reported for some rows only, either as once, few or many, or as a class for expanded clones.

v_call	cdr3_length	clone_size	j_call	d_call	cdr3_nt	cdr3_aa
TRBV5-1	17	-	TRBJ2-2	-	TGCGCCAGCAGCTTGGCCTTAGGGGGACCGAACACCGGGGAGCTGTTTTTT	CASSLALGGPNTGELFF
TRBV11-3	13	-	TRBJ1-6	TRBD1	TGTGCCAGCACCGGACAGGGGGATTCACCCCTCCACTTT	CASTGQGDSPLHF
TRBV7-9	15	-	TRBJ2-1	-	TGTGCCAGCAGCTCGGTGGGGACCTCCTACAATGAGCAGTTCTTC	CASSSVGTSYNEQFF
TRBV18	14	-	TRBJ2-2	TRBD2	TGTGCCAGCTCACCAGTTCTAGCGGCCGGGGAGCTGTTTTTT	CASSPVLAAGELFF
TRBV6-5	14	-	TRBJ1-1	-	TGTGCCAGCAGAACTAGAGGGGAGAACACTGAAGCTTTCTTT	CASRTRGENTEAFF
TRBV29-1	17	-	TRBJ2-1	TRBD2	TGCAGCGTTGAGGGACTAGCGGGGGGGAGCTCCTACAATGAGCAGTTCTTC	CSVEGLAGGSSYNEQFF
TRBV30	10	-	TRBJ1-1	-	TGTGCCTGTCTGACTCGGGGAGCTTTCTTT	CACLTRGAFF
TRBV7-9	15	-	TRBJ1-4	-	TGTGCCAGCAGCTTAAGCGGTGCAACTAATGAAAAACTGTTTTTT	CASSLSGATNEKLFF
TRBV19	16	-	TRBJ2-3	TRBD1	TGTGCCAGTAGTATGGGGGACAGGGTCATTTCAGATACGCAGTATTTT	CASSMGDRVISDTQYF
TRBV6-5	14	-	TRBJ2-1	-	TGTGCCAGCAGTTACGGGGGCTACTACAATGAGCAGTTCTTC	CASSYGGYYNEQFF
TRBV6-1	15	-	TRBJ1-4	-	TGTGCCAGCACCAAAGGCCAGGGCTCAGACGAAAAACTGTTTTTT	CASTKGQGSDEKLFF
TRBV11-3	14	-	TRBJ1-2	-	TGTGCCAGCAGCTTAGCTTCCACATCATATGGCTACACCTTC	CASSLASTSYGYTF
TRBV5-1	12	-	TRBJ2-1	-	TGCGCCAGCAGCTTGGAAGGGGGGTGGTGGTTCTTC	CASSLEGGWWFF
TRBV4-3	17	few	TRBJ1-6	TRBD1	TGCGCCAGCAGCCTACAAGGGAGGGGGCGCAGGAATTCACCCCTCCACTTT	CASSLQGRGRRNSPLHF
TRBV7-6	15	-	TRBJ1-5	-	TGTGCCAGCAGCCCCTTGGGGTCGGGCAATCAGCCCCAGCATTTT	CASSPLGSGNQPQHF
TRBV5-1	18	-	TRBJ2-2	TRBD2	TGCGCCAGCAGATCCGGGACTAGCGGGAGGGCCACCGCCGGGGAGCTGTTTTTT	CASRSGTSGRATAGELFF
TRBV7-2	13	-	TRBJ2-7	TRBD1	TGTGCCAGCAGCCGTCGGACAGGGTACGAGCAGTACTTC	CASSRRTGYEQYF
TRBV14	15	once	TRBJ2-7	TRBD2	TGTGCCAGCAGCCAAGGGGTAGCGGGGCGCTACGAGCAGTACTTC	CASSQGVAGRYEQYF
TRBV5-1	12	-	TRBJ1-2	TRBD1	TGCGCCAGCAGCCCCGACAGGGTTGGCTACACCTTC	CASSPDRVGYTF
TRBV4-2	17	-	TRBJ2-3	TRBD1	TGTGCCAGCAGCCAAGAAGCCGGGACAGGGGGCGCAGATACGCAGTATTTT	CASSQEAGTGGADTQYF
TRBV4-3	16	once	TRBJ2-7	-	TGCGCCAGCAGCCAGACCGGAGCGGGCGACTACTACGAGCAGTACTTC	CASSQTGAGDYYEQYF
TRBV7-8	15	once	TRBJ2-7	-	TGTGCCAGCAGCTTTGGTCAGGGGCCCTCCTACGAGCAGTACTTC	CASSFGQGPSYEQYF
TRBV6-5	12	-	TRBJ2-1	-	TGTGCCAGCGGCCTTCCAGGCGGTGAGCAGTTCTTC	CASGLPGGEQFF
TRBV6-4	13	-	TRBJ1-4	-	TGTGCCAGCCCGGTGGGGACACCTGAAAAACTGTTTTTT	CASPVGTPEKLFF
TRBV29-1	14	-	TRBJ2-2	TRBD2	TGCAGCGTTTTACTAGCGGGAGGAATCGGGGAGCTGTTTTTT	CSVLLAGGIGELFF
TRBV2	12	-	TRBJ1-2	TRBD1	TGTGCCAGCCAAGGGGGCGGCTATGGCTACACCTTC	CASQGGGYGYTF
TRBV6-5	15	-	TRBJ1-6	-	TGTGCCAGCTGGGGGGGCGGACGGGGCTATTCACCCCTCCACTTT	CASWGGGRGYSPLHF
TRBV7-3	18	-	TRBJ2-6	-	TGTGCCAGCAGCTTAATTCCGGCAGGGCCTTCTGGGGCCAACGTCCTGACTTTC	CASSLIPAGPSGANVLTF